This T cell receptor beta chain was sequenced for a study of cytomegalovirus exposure and HLA in healthy donors. The PCR had 60 Vbeta and 13 Jbeta primers. Generated by immunoSEQ multiplex PCR, the TCRdb table keeps only in-frame clones and is missing some. Recorded for this sample: about 200,000 clones. The study's findings and limits: Presence/absence analyses assumed roughly uniform sequencing depth across donors. A few of the chains that were CMV-associated were confirmed in vitro to be specific for CMV antigens. According to an earlier analysis, most TCR beta V segments yielded productive rearrangements about 90% or about 30% of the time.

Though nominally healthy at sampling, donors likely had unrecorded immune exposures. The CDR3 spans 16 residues. Germline V gene lookup returns CDR1 MNHEY and CDR2 SMNVEV (reference sequence). Trimming at V came to 2 bases and at J to 5 bases, leaving 10 bases not matched to a gene. As regards this clone: No antigen is known for it.

Sequenced sample: PBMCs. This chain joins TRBV27 and TRBJ2-3; the match to TRBD2 covers 7 bases. This sequence was found in a girl aged 2 to 10 in good health and CMV-seropositive. For the CDR3, the DNA is TGTGCCAGCAGTTTAACCGGGACTATCGCGGGAGATACGCAGTATTTT. It specifies CASSLTGTIAGDTQYF.